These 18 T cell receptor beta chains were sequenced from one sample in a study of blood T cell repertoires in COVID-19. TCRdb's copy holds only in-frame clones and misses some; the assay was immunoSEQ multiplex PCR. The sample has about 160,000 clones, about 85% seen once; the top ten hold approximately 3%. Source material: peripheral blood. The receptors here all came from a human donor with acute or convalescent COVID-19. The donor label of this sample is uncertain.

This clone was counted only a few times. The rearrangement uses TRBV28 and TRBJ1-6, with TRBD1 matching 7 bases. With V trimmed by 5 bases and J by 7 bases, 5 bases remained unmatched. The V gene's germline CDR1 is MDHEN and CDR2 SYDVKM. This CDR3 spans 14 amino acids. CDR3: CASSPQGENSPLHF. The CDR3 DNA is TGTGCCAGCAGTCCGCAGGGGGAAAATTCACCCCTCCACTTT.

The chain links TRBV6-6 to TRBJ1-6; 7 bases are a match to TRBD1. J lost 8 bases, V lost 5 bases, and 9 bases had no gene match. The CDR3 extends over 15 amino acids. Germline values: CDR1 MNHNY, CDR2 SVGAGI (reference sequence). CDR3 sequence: CASSHPGQFDSPLHF. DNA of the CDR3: TGTGCCAGCAGTCATCCGGGACAGTTCGATTCACCCCTCCACTTT.

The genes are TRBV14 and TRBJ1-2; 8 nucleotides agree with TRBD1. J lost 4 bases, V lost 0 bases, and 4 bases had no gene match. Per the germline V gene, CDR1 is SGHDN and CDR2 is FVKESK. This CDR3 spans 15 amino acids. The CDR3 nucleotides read TGTGCCAGCAGCCAAGATCCCACAGGGGGCTATGGCTACACCTTC. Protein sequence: CASSQDPTGGYGYTF.

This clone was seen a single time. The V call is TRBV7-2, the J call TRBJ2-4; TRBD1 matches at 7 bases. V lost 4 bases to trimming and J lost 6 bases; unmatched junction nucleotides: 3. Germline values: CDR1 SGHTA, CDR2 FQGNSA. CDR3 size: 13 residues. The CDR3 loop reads CASSSRQGNIQYF. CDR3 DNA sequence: TGTGCCAGCAGCTCGCGACAGGGAAACATTCAGTACTTC.

CDR3 DNA sequence: TGTGCCAGCAGCGTGGGGCTCGGGACAGGGGGCCCCACTGAAGCTTTCTTT. It codes for CASSVGLGTGGPTEAFF. The chain recombines TRBV5-4 with TRBJ1-1, with 12 bases matching TRBD1. The CDR3 is made up of 17 amino acids. CDR1 is SGHNT and CDR2 is YYREEE in the germline V gene (reference sequence). With 4 bases clipped from V and 4 bases from J, the junction kept 11 bases outside the gene matches.

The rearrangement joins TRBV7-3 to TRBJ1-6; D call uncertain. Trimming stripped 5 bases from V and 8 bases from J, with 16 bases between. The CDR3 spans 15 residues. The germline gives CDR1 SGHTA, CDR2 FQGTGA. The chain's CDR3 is CASSPLGGYDSPLHF. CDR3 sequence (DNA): TGTGCCAGCAGCCCACTGGGAGGGTACGATTCACCCCTCCACTTT.

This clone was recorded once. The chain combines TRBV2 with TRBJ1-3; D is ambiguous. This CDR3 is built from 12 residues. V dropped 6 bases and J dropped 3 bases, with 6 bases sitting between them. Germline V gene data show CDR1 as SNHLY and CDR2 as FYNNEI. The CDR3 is CASRNNGNTIYF. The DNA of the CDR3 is TGTGCCAGCAGGAACAATGGAAACACCATATATTTT.

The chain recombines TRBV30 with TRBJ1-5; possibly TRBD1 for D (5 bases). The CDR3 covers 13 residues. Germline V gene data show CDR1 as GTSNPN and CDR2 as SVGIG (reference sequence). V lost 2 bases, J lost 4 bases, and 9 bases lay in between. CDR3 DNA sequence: TGTGCCTGGAGTATCGGGGGGAATCAGCCCCAGCATTTT. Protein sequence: CAWSIGGNQPQHF.

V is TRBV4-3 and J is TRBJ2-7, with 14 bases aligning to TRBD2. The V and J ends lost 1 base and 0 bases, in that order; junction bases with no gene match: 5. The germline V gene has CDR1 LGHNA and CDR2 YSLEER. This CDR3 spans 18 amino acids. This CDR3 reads CASSQGLAGGASSYEQYF. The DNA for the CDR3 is TGCGCCAGCAGCCAAGGACTAGCGGGGGGGGCCAGCTCCTACGAGCAGTACTTC.

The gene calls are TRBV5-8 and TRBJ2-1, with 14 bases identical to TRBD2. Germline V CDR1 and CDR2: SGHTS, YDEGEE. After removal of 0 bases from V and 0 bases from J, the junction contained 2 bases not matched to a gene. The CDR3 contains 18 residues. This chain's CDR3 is CASSLAGTSGGSYNEQFF. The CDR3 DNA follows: TGTGCCAGCAGCTTGGCCGGGACTAGCGGGGGCTCCTACAATGAGCAGTTCTTC.

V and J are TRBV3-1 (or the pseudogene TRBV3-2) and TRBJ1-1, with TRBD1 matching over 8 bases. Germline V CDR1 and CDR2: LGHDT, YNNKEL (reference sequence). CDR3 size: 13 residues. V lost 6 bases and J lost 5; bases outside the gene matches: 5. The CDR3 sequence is CASRHTGGTEAFF. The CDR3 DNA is TGTGCCAGCAGGCACACAGGGGGGACTGAAGCTTTCTTT.

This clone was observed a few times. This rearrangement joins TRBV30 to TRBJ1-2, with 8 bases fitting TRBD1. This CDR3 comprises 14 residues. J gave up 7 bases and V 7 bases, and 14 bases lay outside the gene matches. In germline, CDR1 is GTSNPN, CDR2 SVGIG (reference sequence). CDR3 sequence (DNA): TGTGCCTACCTACCGGGACAGGTCCGATTTGGCTACACCTTC. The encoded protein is CAYLPGQVRFGYTF. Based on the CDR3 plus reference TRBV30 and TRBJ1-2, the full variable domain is SQTIHQWPATLVQPVGSPLSLECTVEGTSNPNLYWYRQAAGRGLQLLFYSVGIGQISSEVPQNLSASRPQDRQFILSSKKLLLSDSGFYLCAYLPGQVRFGYTFGSGTRLTVV.

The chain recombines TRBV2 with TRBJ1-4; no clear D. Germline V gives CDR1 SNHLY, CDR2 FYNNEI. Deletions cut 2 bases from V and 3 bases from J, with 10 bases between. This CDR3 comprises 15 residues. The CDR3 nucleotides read TGTGCCAGCAGTGAATTCAGGTTAGCTAATGAAAAACTGTTTTTT. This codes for CASSEFRLANEKLFF.

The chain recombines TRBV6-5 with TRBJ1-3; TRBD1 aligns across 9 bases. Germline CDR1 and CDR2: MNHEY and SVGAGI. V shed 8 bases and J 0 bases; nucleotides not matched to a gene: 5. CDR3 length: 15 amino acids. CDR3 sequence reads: CASGTGLSSGNTIYF. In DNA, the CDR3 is TGTGCCAGCGGGACAGGGCTAAGCTCTGGAAACACCATATATTTT.

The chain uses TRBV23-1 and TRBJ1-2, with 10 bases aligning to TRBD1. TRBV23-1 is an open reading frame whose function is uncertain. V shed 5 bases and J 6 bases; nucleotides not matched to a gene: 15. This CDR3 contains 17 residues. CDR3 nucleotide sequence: TGCGCCAGCAGTACCGGGACAGGGGCCACCATATCGGATGGCTACACCTTC. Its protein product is CASSTGTGATISDGYTF.

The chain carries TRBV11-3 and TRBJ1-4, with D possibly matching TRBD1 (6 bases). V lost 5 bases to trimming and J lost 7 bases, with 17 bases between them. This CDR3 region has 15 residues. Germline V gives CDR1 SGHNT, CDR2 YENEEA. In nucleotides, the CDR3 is TGTGCCAGCAGCGAGGGGGGGACTCGGGGTGAAAAACTGTTTTTT. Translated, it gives CASSEGGTRGEKLFF.

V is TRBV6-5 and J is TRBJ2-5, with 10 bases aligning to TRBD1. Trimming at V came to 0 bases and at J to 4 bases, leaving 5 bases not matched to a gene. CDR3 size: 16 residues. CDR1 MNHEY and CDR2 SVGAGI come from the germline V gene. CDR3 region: CASSYSGQGGPETQYF. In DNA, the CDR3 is TGTGCCAGCAGTTACTCAGGACAGGGGGGTCCAGAGACCCAGTACTTC.

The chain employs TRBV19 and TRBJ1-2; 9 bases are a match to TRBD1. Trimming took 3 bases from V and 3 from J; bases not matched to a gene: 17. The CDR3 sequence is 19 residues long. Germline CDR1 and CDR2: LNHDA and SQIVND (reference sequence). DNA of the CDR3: TGTGCCAGTAGTATCCGTGACAGGGGGATTCTTGGGTCCGACTATGGCTACACCTTC. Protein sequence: CASSIRDRGILGSDYGYTF.